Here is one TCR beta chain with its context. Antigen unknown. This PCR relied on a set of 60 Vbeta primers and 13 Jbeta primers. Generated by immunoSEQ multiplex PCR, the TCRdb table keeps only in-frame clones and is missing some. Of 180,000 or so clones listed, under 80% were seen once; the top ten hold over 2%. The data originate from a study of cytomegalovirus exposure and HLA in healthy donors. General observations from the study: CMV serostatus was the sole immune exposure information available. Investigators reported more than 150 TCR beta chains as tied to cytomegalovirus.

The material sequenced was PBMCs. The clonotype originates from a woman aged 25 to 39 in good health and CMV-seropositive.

Written as DNA, the CDR3 is TGTGCCAGCAGTGAGAGGGGGACAGGGCCTACCGGGGAGCTGTTTTTT. Residues: CASSERGTGPTGELFF. The chain is built from TRBV6-1 and TRBJ2-2; 9 bases are shared with TRBD1. Germline V gene lookup returns CDR1 MNHNS and CDR2 SASEGT. There are 16 residues in the CDR3. With V trimmed by 3 bases and J by 5 bases, 7 bases remained unmatched.